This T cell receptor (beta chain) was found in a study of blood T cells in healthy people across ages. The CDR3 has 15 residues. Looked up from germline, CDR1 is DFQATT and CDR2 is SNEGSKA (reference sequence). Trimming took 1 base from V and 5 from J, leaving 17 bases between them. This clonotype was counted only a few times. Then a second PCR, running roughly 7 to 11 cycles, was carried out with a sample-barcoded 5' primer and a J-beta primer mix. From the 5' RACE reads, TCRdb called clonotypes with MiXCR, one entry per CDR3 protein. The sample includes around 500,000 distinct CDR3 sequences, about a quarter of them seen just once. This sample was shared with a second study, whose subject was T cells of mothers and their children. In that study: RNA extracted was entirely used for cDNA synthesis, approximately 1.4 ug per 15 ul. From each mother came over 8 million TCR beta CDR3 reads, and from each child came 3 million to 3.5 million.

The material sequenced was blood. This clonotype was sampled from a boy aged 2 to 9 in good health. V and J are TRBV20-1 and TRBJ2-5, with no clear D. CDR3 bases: TGCAGTGCTAGAGGCTGGCCCCCCGCTGGGGAGACCCAGTACTTC. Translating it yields CSARGWPPAGETQYF.